The present TCR beta chain was sequenced within a study of cytomegalovirus exposure and HLA in healthy donors (dated by TCRdb to between 2016 and 2019). Background on the whole study: According to an earlier analysis of 587 of the donors, some 180 million T cells yielded 100 million or so unique TCR beta sequences and approximately 280 Gb of sequence data. On average, about 240,000 unique TCR beta nucleotide sequences were sequenced per donor among roughly 430 genotyped donors of the cohort, with roughly 18% of those sequences being non-productive. Because of strong linkage in the cohort, roughly five DR-DQ haplotypes were treated as single units for association and clustering. Around 320 gigabases of sequencing data and approximately 80 million unique TCR sequences were included in an early release covering about 600 HLA-typed donors. Rather than using new phenotypic data, the later analysis identified candidate immune exposures from TCR beta sequences and from how often those sequences occurred across donors. Among the roughly 370 genotyped donors, approximately 76% belonged to the genetic ancestry cluster associated with self-reported Caucasian donors. Donor age, sex, ethnicity and CMV serostatus were compiled alongside the repertoire data. The number of typed donors differed by locus: roughly 620-630 for A, B, C, DRB1 and DQB1; roughly 510 for DQA1; around 610 for DPA1; and around 450 for DPB1. The study used immunosequencing to profile the T cell repertoires of more than 650 subjects and linked those repertoires to cytomegalovirus serostatus. HLA typing included class I and class II loci at four-digit resolution. The study combined high-throughput TCR immunosequencing, statistical association of individual TCRs with disease status, and machine learning to predict cytomegalovirus infection status. The study aimed to test whether signatures of past pathogen exposure could be identified by cataloging public T cell receptors. Every repertoire in the discovery cohort had been generated on one and the same sequencing platform. In an earlier analysis of roughly 580 of the donors, high-throughput TCR beta sequencing was used to judge whether each TCR beta V gene segment behaved as functional or pseudogenic. In addition to the first cohort of approximately 650 subjects, a separate validation cohort of 130 or so different subjects was used. In a later genetic analysis, genome-wide SNP genotypes for about three fifths of the roughly 670 donors were used, and that subset was treated as a discovery cohort. A later analysis re-examined previously published TCR beta repertoires from roughly 650 donors and added high-resolution HLA genotyping to investigate patterns of TCR occurrence. What the research found in general, with its limitations: A total of fewer than 200 TCR beta chains were listed by the study as associated with cytomegalovirus. A further reported finding was that TCR beta sequences accurately predicted the HLA-A and HLA-B alleles for most subjects in the first cohort. In vitro tests confirmed that a few of the cytomegalovirus-associated TCR beta chains recognize cytomegalovirus antigens. In an earlier analysis of 587 of the donors, most TCR beta V segments appeared in productive rearrangements about 90% or about 30% of the time, broadly matching IMGT annotations. In a later analysis, the rate of TCR association differed among HLA loci, with DRB1 alleles having the most associated TCRs and HLA-C alleles having the fewest. A later analysis reported that several top co-occurrence clusters appeared linked to parvovirus B19, influenza, CMV and Epstein-Barr virus. A later genetic analysis reported fewer N-insertions in productive TCRs among donors in an Asian-associated ancestry cluster than the approximately 670-donor mean. This cohort had only TCR beta chains sequenced, and the lack of alpha or paired-chain data limited which features could be detected. In a later analysis, some 17,000 TCR beta sequences were associated with specific HLA alleles at a false discovery rate of 0.05. Linkage disequilibrium might explain the correlated functional status among segregating V segments, but an unknown experimental factor could not be excluded. The authors suggested that the approach could potentially be generalized to other disease states and immunological phenotypes. Some IMGT-functional V segments, including TRBV6-2 and TRBV6-3, could not be distinguished by the 87-base-pair reads and were therefore excluded. Across donors, most TCR sequences were observed very rarely, whereas some public TCRs were present in many individuals. Presence/absence analyses assumed roughly uniform sequencing depth across donors, an assumption that may not hold. CMV serostatus was the only immune exposure information available for the cohort. HLA typing was unavailable for some donors at each locus, so association tests used only the typed subset. A cluster of highly shared sequence variants was judged likely to represent a technical artifact of the sequencing pipeline. According to a later analysis, most CMV-associated TCR beta chains appeared to be HLA-restricted, and the HLA associations seemed to be driven largely by CMV exposure. The classifier was reported to diagnose cytomegalovirus status with high specificity and sensitivity in both the original cohort and the validation cohort. In a later analysis, HLA-associated TCR beta chains showed more clonal expansion and lower generation probabilities than non-associated chains that were equally common. A later genetic analysis associated a missense DCLRE1C variant with V-gene and J-gene trimming of TCR beta chains, and an independent cohort replicated the association. The earlier analysis of approximately 560 of the donors excluded seventeen rarely observed V segments, including chromosome 9 orphons, because counts were too low. When HLA alleles, especially DR and DQ, strongly co-occurred, attributing TCR associations to individual alleles was difficult.

The cohort consisted of 670 or so healthy bone marrow donors. All cohort members were sampled while nominally healthy, although unrecorded immune exposures were likely present. The donor tested CMV seropositive, placing the donor among the 290 or so seropositive members of the cohort. Each donor provided a peripheral blood sample, and peripheral blood mononuclear cells were used for TCR beta sequencing. Genomic DNA extraction from the blood cell samples was performed with the Qiagen DNeasy Blood Extraction Kit. As to this clone: Its antigen has not been determined. Base qualities are missing; no much larger clone stands one base away.

At the junction V is shortened by 4 bases and J by 2 bases, with 11 bases in between. From the cysteine through the phenylalanine, the CDR3 covers 14 amino acids. Just CDR3 DNA is preserved here, 42 bases in frame from base 1. CDR1 and CDR2 are drawn from the germline V gene: MNHEY, SVGAGI. Library preparation used the immunoSEQ multiplex PCR assay. The multiplex PCR relied on a mix of 60 forward primers for TCR Vbeta segments and 13 reverse primers for TCR Jbeta segments. Amplification of the CDR3 region of rearranged TCR beta genes was performed with a multiplex PCR assay on genomic DNA. On the Illumina HiSeq System, the amplified TCR beta libraries were sequenced as 87-base-pair reads. For the original study's pipeline: In a later analysis, 80 million or so unique TCR beta chains were counted across the 500 to 850 repertoires, and around 10 million of these chains were shared by at least two donors. To remove PCR and sequencing errors, raw reads were error-corrected and collapsed into unique sequences using a nearest-neighbor algorithm that merged closely related sequences. V, D and J gene segments were assigned by aligning CDR3 sequences to IMGT reference sequences. Each retained sequence needed at least a six-nucleotide match to both a V gene segment and a J gene segment. A rearrangement was called productive if the CDR3 had no stop codons and remained in frame with V and J, and every other rearrangement was called non-productive. Following IMGT convention, CDR3 was defined as the stretch from the second conserved V-encoded cysteine to the conserved J-encoded phenylalanine. In an earlier analysis of more than 550 of the donors, sequences lacking an unambiguous match to a single V gene segment were excluded. An earlier analysis of approximately 590 of the donors classified V segments as functional when productive rearrangements were above 56.7% and as segregating when the standard deviation between donors was above 5%. A statistical classification framework was built to diagnose cytomegalovirus status from the catalog of TCR beta chain sequences. In a later analysis, TCR nucleotide sequences were compared against IMGT/GENE-DB human TR gene sequences so that V and J genes could be assigned. The TCRdist pipeline was used in a later analysis to assign CDR3 sequences and most-parsimonious VDJ recombination scenarios. In a later analysis, every TCR beta chain was defined by the combination of its CDR3 amino acid sequence and its V-gene family, and reads without a unique V-gene family were dropped. As a way to deal with suspected cross-contamination and a sequencing artifact, a later analysis dropped under 600 nucleotide sequences that were highly shared and had low generation probability. In a later analysis, a clonal expansion index was calculated for each public chain from normalized within-repertoire ranks of inferred template counts. Generation probabilities in a later analysis came from a VDJ recombination model fitted to out-of-frame rearrangements, and those results were checked against IGoR. Hypergeometric tests were used in a later analysis to score TCR-TCR, TCR-HLA and TCR-CMV co-occurrence, with a repertoire-size bias correction applied to the TCR pairs. False discovery rates were estimated in a later analysis by permuting HLA or CMV assignments 20 times. A later analysis grouped co-occurring TCRs with DBSCAN, adding TCRdist sequence similarity when clustering within HLA-allele-positive subsets. Repertoires with fewer than 30,000 or more than 120,000 public chains, plus five repertoires with anomalous nucleotide sharing, were excluded from co-occurrence clustering. TCRdb retrieved this table from immuneACCESS and kept in-frame rearrangements only. Not all clones are present; in checked studies, unresolved V genes account for under half, and no reason is known for the remainder. V and J calls plus clone size are reproduced from that table; the DNA served to infer D and trimming. The sample includes 170,000 or so clones, with more than 60% observed a single time. The top ten hold 2.5% to 4% of the sample.

The TCR comes from a woman aged 45-65 years in good health and CMV-seropositive. The V and J segments used are TRBV6-5 and TRBJ1-2; TRBD1 is possibly the D segment (6 matching bases). What was sequenced was PBMCs. The CDR3 region has the sequence CASSSGESNYGYTF. The nucleotide sequence reads TGTGCCAGCAGTTCAGGGGAGTCCAACTATGGCTACACCTTC.